Presented here are 3 T cell receptor beta chains from one specimen sequenced in a study of T cell clones after liver transplantation. Clones were read by immunoSEQ multiplex PCR, and TCRdb kept only the in-frame ones, dropping some. This sample has tens of thousands of clones, with 70% to 75% found just once. Material: CD4+ T cells from blood, obtained at the 22-month timepoint. These receptors were collected from a human patient who received a liver transplant. Some T cells here may be from the graft donor.

The DNA of the CDR3 is TGTGCCAGTTCGAGTGGACAACCATACAATGAGCAGTTCTTC. Amino acids: CASSSGQPYNEQFF. V and J are TRBV19 and TRBJ2-1; TRBD1 might be the D (5 bases). The CDR3 has 14 residues. Germline V gives CDR1 LNHDA, CDR2 SQIVND (reference sequence). With 8 bases removed from V and 4 bases from J, the gap between germline ends came to 15 bases.

V and J are TRBV6-5 and TRBJ1-1; D gene uncertain. Trimming took off 2 bases at V and 1 base at J, with 5 bases between the two ends. Germline CDR1 is MNHEY and CDR2 is SVGAGI. This CDR3 has 13 residues. In DNA, the CDR3 is TGTGCCAGCAGTTACACAGCGAACACTGAAGCTTTCTTT. Translating it yields CASSYTANTEAFF.

The chain recombines TRBV10-3 with TRBJ2-4; possibly TRBD1 or TRBD2 for D (5 bases each). CDR1 is ENHRY, CDR2 SYGVKD, per germline. Trimming shortened V by 4 bases and J by 5 bases, and 12 bases separated the two germline ends. There are 14 residues in the CDR3. CDR3 protein: CAISGTGAENIQYF. In DNA form, the CDR3 reads TGTGCCATCAGTGGCACCGGGGCAGAAAACATTCAGTACTTC.